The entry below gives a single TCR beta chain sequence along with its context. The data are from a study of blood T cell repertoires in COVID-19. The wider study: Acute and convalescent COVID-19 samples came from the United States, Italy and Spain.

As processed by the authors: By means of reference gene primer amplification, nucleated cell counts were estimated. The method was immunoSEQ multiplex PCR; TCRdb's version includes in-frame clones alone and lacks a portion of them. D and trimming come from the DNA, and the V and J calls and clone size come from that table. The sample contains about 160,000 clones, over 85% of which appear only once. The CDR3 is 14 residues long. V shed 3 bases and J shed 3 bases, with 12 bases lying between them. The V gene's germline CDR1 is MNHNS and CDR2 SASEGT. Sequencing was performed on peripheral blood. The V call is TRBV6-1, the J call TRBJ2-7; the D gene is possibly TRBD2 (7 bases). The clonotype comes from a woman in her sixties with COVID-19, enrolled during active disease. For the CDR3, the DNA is TGTGCCAGCAGTGATCGGGGGGCCGGCTACGAGCAGTACTTC. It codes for CASSDRGAGYEQYF.